This TCR beta chain was retrieved from a study of T cells after yellow fever vaccination. V gave up 5 bases and J gave up 5 bases, with 22 bases separating them. CDR3 length equals 17 residues. This clonotype appeared a single time. In TCRdb, the 5' RACE reads were re-called with MiXCR into one record per CDR3 protein. Counted here are about 580,000 distinct CDR3 sequences, about a sixth occurring once; the ten biggest clones make up approximately 15%. The genes are TRBV12-3 or TRBV12-4 and TRBJ1-3, with a possible D match to TRBD1 (5 bases). The source was PBMCs, collected around 5 days after the first yellow fever vaccination. This clonotype was sampled from a man between 18 and 35 years old who received the YFV17D yellow fever vaccine. The CDR3 is CASSPGPTIITRNTIYF. In DNA, the CDR3 is TGTGCCAGCAGTCCGGGACCGACGATTATCACTAGAAACACCATATATTTT.